This T cell receptor beta chain was retrieved from a study of beta chain features in type 1 diabetes (dated by TCRdb to the late 2010s). Describing the broader study: No differences in mean age, gender distribution, total cell number or subset yield were found between patients and healthy donors. Naive and central memory subsets were obtained from all 30 or so donors, but regulatory and stem cell-like memory subsets were isolated from only 8 patients and roughly eight healthy donors. The study compared TCRB repertoires of sorted circulating CD4+ T cell subsets between recently diagnosed type 1 diabetes patients and matched healthy donors. Across all samples, about 110 million sorted cells were examined, and cell number per subset correlated strongly with RNA yield. On the study overall, not on this receptor specifically: The naive, central memory and regulatory TCRB repertoires appeared to resemble one another more closely among patients than among healthy donors. Because cDNA rather than genomic DNA was sequenced, highly expressing activated cells could have been over-represented, although no difference in activation and CD3 levels was found between groups. Only small numbers of individuals were included in the HLA sub-analyses, which left unresolved whether HLA type had any influence on TCRB rearrangement. PCR may preferentially amplify shorter templates, but because patient and control samples were amplified and corrected together, any resulting skew would affect both groups equally. Patients with type 1 diabetes made fewer insertions and deleted more nucleotides at VDJ recombination sites, implying thymic rearrangement abnormalities. A moderate but significant shortening of TCRB CDR3 length was observed in type 1 diabetes patients in all four CD4+ subsets.

Each donor gave one peripheral blood draw, around 0.12 L on average, collected into heparinised tubes. A BD FACSAria II and a panel including CD45RO, CCR7, CD25, CD127, CD95 and CD27 were used to sort naive, central memory, regulatory and stem cell-like memory CD4+ T cells. All sorted populations exceeded 95% purity. Right away, PBMCs were isolated by Lymphoprep density gradient centrifugation and were stained directly, with no culture step. So that batch effects would be minimized, each experiment stained and sorted samples in pairs, pairing one healthy donor with one patient. The High Capacity cDNA Reverse Transcription Kit was used to reverse transcribe all of the isolated RNA, meaning that expressed TCRB transcripts were what got sequenced. Deep immunoSEQ sequencing was performed on naive, central memory and regulatory T cell samples, with an average of roughly 3.6 million total reads per sample. Sorted cells were lysed in RLT buffer, and RNA was extracted using DNase-treated RNeasy Micro or Mini kits according to cell number. To prevent cross-contamination, every cell subset was processed on its own, while patient and healthy donor samples were processed together. The immunoSEQ multiplex PCR was used to amplify TCRB sequences from cDNA, generating 87-bp fragments that spanned the CDR3 region. Sequencing of the amplicons was done on the Illumina HiSeq platform. The source study handled its data this way. Synthetic template baselines were used to correct PCR bias computationally, reads within Hamming distance 2 were collapsed, and singletons that could not be merged were discarded. Reads were aligned against IMGT to assign V, D and J genes, CDR3 length and insertions or deletions at six rearrangement sites. Within each subset, clonotype counts were normalized to the number of sorted cells before true diversity and Gini coefficients were calculated with the tcR R package. The overlap coefficient, calculated on TCRB nucleotide sequences, was used to quantify repertoire sharing. Out-of-frame TCRB sequences from naive cells were analyzed as a proxy for the pre-selection repertoire. Here the immuneACCESS table is served through TCRdb, limited to in-frame sequences with V and J called. Missing clones are a known gap in these copies; in checked studies unresolved V genes cover under half, and the rest lacks a known reason. The V and J calls and the clone size are those of that table, but D and trimming were determined from the DNA. Here the sample has fewer than 250,000 clones; 9.6% occur a single time. The ten biggest clones cover 0.03% to 0.04% of the sample.

A word on this clone: Its antigen remains unidentified. No base qualities exist here, and no much larger clone lies one base off it.

The sample consisted of naive CD4+ T cells from blood. The cell subset or site label for this specimen denotes: true naive CD4+ T cells. This receptor was identified in a woman under 30 in good health.

The nucleotide sequence reads as follows: TGTGCCAGCAGCTTAACTAGATCCTACAATGAGCAGTTCTTC. This is translated as CASSLTRSYNEQFF. The rearrangement joined TRBV5-6 to TRBJ2-1; TRBD2 is possibly the D segment (5 matching bases). Counted from cysteine to phenylalanine, this CDR3 has 14 amino acids. Just the 42-base CDR3 DNA is kept, in frame starting at base 1. CDR1 and CDR2 were assigned from the germline V gene as SGHDT and YYEEEE. Trimming takes 2 bases from V and 1 base from J, and the germline ends sit 7 bases apart.